This T cell receptor (beta chain) was sequenced during a study of metastatic and nonmetastatic thyroid tumors. General observations from the study: Significantly greater TCR beta diversity was reportedly found in malignant thyroid tumors than in benign nodules (in blood and tumor).

Before thyroid surgery, none of the patients had received any treatment. TCRdb reassembled clones from the PCR reads with MiXCR. This table holds about 21,000 clones, approximately 25% found once. Details on this clone: No antigen is known for it.

The clonotype comes from a female donor with papillary thyroid cancer or a benign thyroid nodule (not recorded which). Some clones in this sample may be carry-over from other donors' samples. What was sequenced was blood.

The CDR3, as DNA: TGTGCCTGGCGGAGGAGACAGACAATTAATTCACCCCTCCACTTT. This sequence encodes CAWRRRQTINSPLHF. The chain carries TRBV30 and TRBJ1-6; a possible D gene is TRBD1 (5 bases). The CDR3 sequence is 15 residues long. Germline V CDR1 and CDR2: GTSNPN, SVGIG (reference sequence). V was clipped by 5 bases and J by 6 bases, with 17 bases between them.